This T cell receptor beta chain originates from a study of cytomegalovirus exposure and HLA in healthy donors. Study-wide findings and caveats: Apparent HLA restriction characterized most CMV-associated TCR beta chains in a later analysis.

Notes on this clone: The antigen remains undetermined.

In the PCR, 60 Vbeta and 13 Jbeta primers were used. TCRdb keeps only in-frame clones here, not all; method: immunoSEQ multiplex PCR. Of approximately 150,000 clones in the sample, over 75% were seen once. This TCR came from a woman in her thirties in good health and CMV-seronegative. The source material was PBMCs.

In nucleotides, the CDR3 is TGTGCCAGCAGTCCCCTTGGGAGGGGTTCCACAGATACGCAGTATTTT. It translates to CASSPLGRGSTDTQYF. The chain employs TRBV2 and TRBJ2-3, with 7 bases that match TRBD2. Germline-derived CDR1 and CDR2 are SNHLY and FYNNEI. Trimming at V came to 5 bases and at J to 2 bases, leaving 10 bases not matched to a gene. This CDR3 is built from 16 residues.